This T cell receptor (beta chain) was found in a study of cytomegalovirus exposure and HLA in healthy donors (dated by TCRdb to the late 2010s). In the study overall: In an earlier analysis of roughly 500 of the donors, 276 Gb of sequence data and 117 million unique TCR beta sequences from 180 million or so T cells were reported. To decide whether each TCR beta V gene segment behaved as functional or pseudogenic, an earlier analysis of several hundred of the donors relied on high-throughput TCR beta sequencing. To predict cytomegalovirus infection status, the study combined high-throughput TCR immunosequencing, statistical association of individual TCRs with disease status, and machine learning. Donor age, sex, ethnicity and CMV serostatus were compiled alongside the repertoire data. Using immunosequencing, the study profiled T cell repertoires from 640 or so subjects and related those repertoires to cytomegalovirus serostatus. In a later analysis, previously published TCR beta repertoires from more than 500 donors were re-analyzed and high-resolution HLA genotyping was added so that TCR occurrence patterns could be studied. Because of strong linkage in the cohort, roughly 5 DR-DQ haplotypes were treated as single units for association and clustering. Class I and class II HLA loci were covered by the typing at four-digit resolution. On average, around 200,000 unique TCR beta nucleotide sequences were sequenced per donor among about 400 genotyped donors of the cohort, with roughly 18% of those sequences being non-productive. In addition to the first cohort of 666 subjects, a separate validation cohort of 130 or so different subjects was used. In the later analysis, no new phenotypic data were used to find candidate immune exposures; instead, reliance was placed on TCR beta sequences and their occurrence across donors. Typing coverage differed by locus: A, B, C, DRB1 and DQB1 were typed in roughly 620-630 donors, DQA1 in approximately 520, DPA1 in around 600, and DPB1 in about 450. Every repertoire in the discovery cohort had been generated on one and the same sequencing platform. Among the roughly 430 genotyped donors, 81% belonged to the genetic ancestry cluster associated with self-reported Caucasian donors. Genome-wide SNP genotypes for about three fifths of the roughly 670 donors were used in a later genetic analysis, which treated that subset as a discovery cohort. Roughly 290 gigabases of sequencing data and 70 million to 95 million unique TCR sequences made up an early release that covered roughly 670 HLA-typed donors. The study aimed to test whether signatures of past pathogen exposure could be identified by cataloging public T cell receptors. Here is what the overall study found, with its caveats: Sequencing depth was assumed to be roughly uniform across donors in the presence/absence analyses, though that assumption may not hold. Linkage disequilibrium might explain the correlated functional status among segregating V segments, but an unknown experimental factor could not be excluded. The study gave a list of under 200 TCR beta chains associated with cytomegalovirus. The cohort was sequenced for TCR beta chains only, and without alpha or paired-chain data the features that could be detected were limited. In a later genetic analysis, fewer N-insertions in productive TCRs were reported among donors in an Asian-associated ancestry cluster than the roughly 700-donor mean. In vitro tests confirmed that a few of the cytomegalovirus-associated TCR beta chains recognize cytomegalovirus antigens. Most TCR sequences were seen in very few donors, while some public TCRs were found in many individuals. Because HLA typing was missing for some donors at each locus, association tests included only the typed subset. Cytomegalovirus status was reported to be diagnosed by the classifier with high specificity and sensitivity in both the original and validation cohorts. The sequencing pipeline was judged likely to have produced a cluster of highly shared sequence variants as a technical artifact. It was suggested by the authors that the approach could potentially be generalized to other disease states and immunological phenotypes. Immune exposure information for the cohort was limited to CMV serostatus. A further reported finding was that TCR beta sequences accurately predicted the HLA-A and HLA-B alleles for most subjects in the first cohort. In an earlier analysis of 587 of the donors, most TCR beta V segments appeared in productive rearrangements about 87% or about 30% of the time, broadly matching IMGT annotations. Most CMV-associated TCR beta chains appeared to be HLA-restricted in a later analysis, and the HLA associations seemed to be driven largely by CMV exposure. Because counts were too low, about 17 rarely observed V segments, including chromosome 9 orphons, were excluded from the earlier analysis of 500 to 700 of the donors. According to a later analysis, TCR association rates differed among HLA loci, with DRB1 alleles showing the most associated TCRs and HLA-C alleles showing the fewest. A later analysis found that HLA-associated TCR beta chains were more clonally expanded and had lower generation probabilities than equally common non-associated chains. An association between a missense DCLRE1C variant and V-gene and J-gene trimming of TCR beta chains was found in a later genetic analysis and replicated in an independent cohort. Some IMGT-functional V segments, including TRBV6-2 and TRBV6-3, could not be distinguished by the 87-base-pair reads and were therefore excluded. In a later analysis, some 17,000 TCR beta sequences were associated with specific HLA alleles at a false discovery rate of 0.05. A later analysis reported that several top co-occurrence clusters appeared linked to parvovirus B19, influenza, CMV and Epstein-Barr virus. Assigning TCR associations to individual alleles was difficult when HLA alleles, especially DR and DQ, strongly co-occurred.

The cohort consisted of some 730 healthy bone marrow donors. Cohort members were all nominally healthy when sampled, although unrecorded immune exposures were likely present. The donor tested CMV seropositive and was one of the 289 seropositive cohort members. A peripheral blood sample was provided by each donor, and peripheral blood mononuclear cells were used for TCR beta sequencing. The Qiagen DNeasy Blood Extraction Kit was used to extract genomic DNA from the blood cell samples. The method behind the library was the immunoSEQ multiplex PCR assay. For the multiplex PCR, a mixture combining 60 forward primers for TCR Vbeta segments and 13 reverse primers for TCR Jbeta segments was used. A multiplex PCR assay on genomic DNA amplified the CDR3 region of rearranged TCR beta genes. The amplified TCR beta libraries were sequenced on the Illumina HiSeq System as 87-base-pair reads. The authors' pipeline ran thus. A later analysis counted 75 million to 100 million unique TCR beta chains across the approximately 700 repertoires, and roughly 10 million of these chains were shared by at least two donors. A nearest-neighbor algorithm error-corrected the raw reads and collapsed the reads into unique sequences, merging closely related sequences to remove PCR and sequencing errors. CDR3 sequences were aligned to IMGT reference sequences to assign V, D and J gene segments. Each retained sequence needed at least a six-nucleotide match to both a V gene segment and a J gene segment. Rearrangements were called productive when the CDR3 lacked stop codons and stayed in frame with V and J; all others were non-productive. Following IMGT convention, CDR3 was defined as the stretch from the second conserved V-encoded cysteine up to the conserved J-encoded phenylalanine. The earlier analysis of 500 to 650 of the donors excluded any sequence lacking an unambiguous match to a single V gene segment. In an earlier analysis of 587 of the donors, V segments were called functional above 56.7% productive rearrangements and were called segregating when the between-donor standard deviation exceeded 5%. To diagnose cytomegalovirus status from the catalog of TCR beta chain sequences, a statistical classification framework was built. In a later analysis, TCR nucleotide sequences were compared against IMGT/GENE-DB human TR gene sequences so that V and J genes could be assigned. Using the TCRdist pipeline, a later analysis assigned CDR3 sequences along with most-parsimonious VDJ recombination scenarios. In a later analysis, each TCR beta chain was defined by its CDR3 amino acid sequence together with its V-gene family, and reads without a unique V-gene family were excluded. In a later analysis, approximately 590 highly shared, low-generation-probability nucleotide sequences were removed to address suspected cross-contamination and a sequencing artifact. A later analysis calculated a clonal expansion index for each public chain from normalized within-repertoire ranks of inferred template counts. A later analysis computed generation probabilities with a VDJ recombination model fitted to out-of-frame rearrangements, and checked the results against IGoR. In a later analysis, hypergeometric tests were used to score TCR-TCR, TCR-HLA and TCR-CMV co-occurrence, with a repertoire-size bias correction applied to TCR pairs. In a later analysis, false discovery rates were estimated by permuting HLA or CMV assignments 20 times. In a later analysis, co-occurring TCRs were grouped with DBSCAN, and TCRdist sequence similarity was added when clustering was performed within HLA-allele-positive subsets. Co-occurrence clustering excluded repertoires with fewer than 30,000 or more than 120,000 public chains, plus five with anomalous nucleotide sharing. TCRdb provides this immuneACCESS table in a form limited to in-frame rearrangements. Some clones are lacking; in checked studies, under half of them reflect an unresolved V gene, and why the rest are absent is not known. V and J calls plus clone size are reproduced from that table; the DNA served to infer D and trimming. In this sample the table shows 99,000 or so clones, 10% of which occur a single time. The ten top clones hold less than 6% of the sample.

As concerns this clone: The specificity of this receptor is unknown. Nothing much larger sits one base from this clone, and base qualities are not available.

Trimming leaves V shorter by 4 bases and J shorter by 6 bases, with the junction holding 12 bases beyond the gene matches. CDR1 and CDR2, per the germline V gene (reference sequence), are MNHNY and SVGAGI. From its cysteine to its phenylalanine, the CDR3 spans 16 amino acids. Only the CDR3 portion is preserved as DNA: 48 bases, with reading frame beginning at the first base. The sample taken for sequencing was PBMCs. This sequence uses TRBV6-6 and TRBJ1-1, with 9 bases aligning to TRBD1. The source is a man in his forties in good health and CMV-seropositive. The nucleotides read TGTGCCAGCAGTTGGGCTTCAACAGGGGGCCTCGCTGAAGCTTTCTTT. Its product reads: CASSWASTGGLAEAFF.